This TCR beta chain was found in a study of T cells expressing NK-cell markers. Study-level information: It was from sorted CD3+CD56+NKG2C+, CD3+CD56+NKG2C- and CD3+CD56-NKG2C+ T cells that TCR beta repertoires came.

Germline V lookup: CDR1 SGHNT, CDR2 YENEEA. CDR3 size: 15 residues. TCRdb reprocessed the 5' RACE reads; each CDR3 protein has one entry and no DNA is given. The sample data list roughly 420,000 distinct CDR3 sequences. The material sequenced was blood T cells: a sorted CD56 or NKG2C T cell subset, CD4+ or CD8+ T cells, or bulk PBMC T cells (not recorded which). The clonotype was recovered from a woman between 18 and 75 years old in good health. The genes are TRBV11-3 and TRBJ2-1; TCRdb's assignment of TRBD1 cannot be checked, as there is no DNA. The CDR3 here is CASSLGGPRFNEQFF.